This T cell receptor (beta chain) was profiled in a study of blood T cell repertoires in COVID-19. This table comes from immunoSEQ multiplex PCR, and its TCRdb copy is limited to in-frame clones, with some not included. The sample lists about 110,000 clones, 70% to 90% occurring once. This clonotype was sampled from a human donor in a cohort sampled during active COVID-19. What was sequenced was peripheral blood.

The CDR3 region has the DNA TGTGCCAGCAGTAAAGGACAGTTGACAGCCTCAGGAGAGACCCAGTACTTC. Its protein is CASSKGQLTASGETQYF. The genes are TRBV6-2 or TRBV6-3 and TRBJ2-5; a weak D match, TRBD1 (6 bases). The CDR3 spans 17 residues. The V end was cut by 5 bases, the J end by 4 bases, with 23 bases between. From germline, CDR1 is MNHEY and CDR2 SVGEGT.